The 14 T cell receptor beta chains below all came from one sample that was sequenced in a study of technical replicates of blood from four donors. Method: immunoSEQ multiplex PCR; TCRdb's copy keeps in-frame clones and lacks some. The repertoire has around 84,000 clones, roughly 92% of them found once; the top ten carry around 0.24%. Material: T cells isolated from PBMCs. These receptors all come from a human donor in good health.

This chain links TRBV18 with TRBJ2-6, with 10 bases lining up with TRBD1. The germline CDR1 and CDR2 sequences are KGHSH and LQKENI. CDR3 length equals 19 residues. V dropped 1 base and J dropped 3; count of bases not matched to a gene: 9. CDR3 in amino acids: CASSPLPTGGDSGANVLTF. The CDR3 DNA is TGTGCCAGCTCACCACTTCCGACAGGGGGCGACAGTGGGGCCAACGTCCTGACTTTC.

The genes are TRBV6-1 and TRBJ2-7, with D tentatively TRBD2 (5 bases). CDR1 is MNHNS and CDR2 is SASEGT in the germline V gene. The CDR3 covers 13 residues. Between the trimmed V and J ends, which lost 6 bases and 2 bases, there was a span of 11 bases. CDR3 protein: CASRKEGTYEQYF. The CDR3 nucleotides read TGTGCCAGCAGGAAAGAGGGAACCTACGAGCAGTACTTC.

This clone appeared a single time. The V and J genes are TRBV25-1 and TRBJ2-5; D not certain. The CDR3 runs 10 residues. Germline lookup yields CDR1 MGHDK and CDR2 SYGVNS. The V end lost 6 bases, the J end lost 8 bases, and 7 bases lay between the germline ends. CDR3 bases: TGTGCCAGCAGGGCAGAAACCCAGTACTTC. Its protein product is CASRAETQYF.

V is TRBV6-5 and J is TRBJ1-5; D ambiguous. The CDR3 has 15 residues. CDR1 is MNHEY and CDR2 is SVGAGI in the germline V gene. The V and J ends lost 4 bases and 0 bases respectively, with 10 bases between them. The CDR3 region is CASSSLGRSNQPQHF. The CDR3 bases are TGTGCCAGCAGTTCCCTGGGCCGTAGCAATCAGCCCCAGCATTTT.

The chain couples TRBV4-1 to TRBJ2-5, with D perhaps TRBD2 (6 bases). The CDR3 is 14 residues long. Trimming shortened V by 8 bases and J by 0 bases, and 13 bases separated the two germline ends. Germline loops: CDR1 MGHRA, CDR2 YSYEKL. The CDR3 region has the DNA TGCGCCAGCGGGCGGGAAATGTACCAAGAGACCCAGTACTTC. This codes for CASGREMYQETQYF.

V is TRBV7-6 and J is TRBJ2-1; 7 bases align to TRBD1. V trimming: 6 bases; J trimming: 4 bases; junction bases outside the gene matches: 6. CDR1 is SGHVS and CDR2 is FNYEAQ in the germline V gene. This CDR3 is 14 amino acids long. The CDR3 nucleotides are TGTGCCAGCAGAGACCTGGGACAGTACAATGAGCAGTTCTTC. This gives the protein CASRDLGQYNEQFF.

This clone has only a few counts. The chain's CDR3 is CASRDRTAFEAFF. CDR3 bases: TGTGCCAGCAGAGATCGGACAGCATTTGAAGCTTTCTTT. V is TRBV25-1 and J is TRBJ1-1; D is perhaps TRBD1 (6 bases). The CDR3 sequence is 13 residues long. Per germline, CDR1 MGHDK and CDR2 SYGVNS. Trimming pared 6 bases from V and 7 bases from J, leaving 15 bases between.

The V gene is TRBV28, the J gene TRBJ2-5, with 10 bases identical to TRBD1. Trimming at V came to 4 bases and at J to 9 bases, leaving 11 bases not matched to a gene. Germline loops: CDR1 MDHEN, CDR2 SYDVKM. The CDR3 covers 15 residues. The CDR3 loop is CASSSPGTGDGSQYF. CDR3 coding DNA: TGTGCCAGCAGTTCCCCCGGGACAGGGGATGGTTCCCAGTACTTC.

The chain uses TRBV7-8 and TRBJ2-1, with 7 bases matching TRBD2. The CDR3 length is 16 residues. V shed 7 bases and J 3 bases; nucleotides not matched to a gene: 12. CDR1 and CDR2 from the germline V gene are SGHVS and FQNEAQ. The CDR3 nucleotides read TGTGCCAGCACAGGACTAGAGATCAGGGACTACAATGAGCAGTTCTTC. It codes for CASTGLEIRDYNEQFF.

V usage is TRBV28 and J usage is TRBJ2-5; D is possibly TRBD2 (5 bases). Germline V gene sequence: CDR1 MDHEN, CDR2 SYDVKM. The CDR3 is 15 residues long. The V end was cut by 7 bases, the J end by 4 bases, with 19 bases between. The CDR3 sequence: CASTEGGDGGETQYF. CDR3 bases: TGTGCCAGCACCGAGGGCGGAGATGGTGGAGAGACCCAGTACTTC.

The chain links TRBV7-9 to TRBJ1-2, with 9 bases lining up with TRBD1. The CDR3 covers 17 residues. Unmatched junction bases numbered 10, after V lost 5 bases and J lost 0 bases. The germline gives CDR1 SEHNR, CDR2 FQNEAQ (reference sequence). This CDR3 reads CASSPPGQGPANYGYTF. As DNA, the CDR3 is TGTGCCAGCAGCCCTCCGGGACAGGGACCAGCTAACTATGGCTACACCTTC.

The chain recombines TRBV29-1 with TRBJ2-5, with a possible D match to TRBD2 (5 bases). V dropped 3 bases and J dropped 3 bases, with 11 bases sitting between them. Germline CDR1 reads SQVTM; CDR2 reads ANQGSEA. This CDR3 region has 13 residues. The CDR3 loop reads CSVEPLGEETQYF. The CDR3 region has the DNA TGCAGCGTTGAGCCACTCGGGGAAGAGACCCAGTACTTC.

This chain links TRBV19 with TRBJ1-5; no firm D call. Germline values: CDR1 LNHDA, CDR2 SQIVND (reference sequence). V shed 2 bases and J shed 4 bases, with 12 bases lying between them. There are 15 residues in the CDR3. Here the CDR3 reads CASSIRTPRNQPQHF. CDR3 nucleotide sequence: TGTGCCAGTAGTATAAGAACGCCGAGGAATCAGCCCCAGCATTTT.

CDR3 residues: CASISGGPINYNEQFF. The DNA of the CDR3 is TGTGCCAGTATTAGCGGGGGGCCGATAAATTACAATGAGCAGTTCTTC. The chain combines TRBV19 with TRBJ2-1; the match to TRBD2 covers 10 bases. This CDR3 is built from 16 residues. Unmatched junction bases numbered 10, after V lost 7 bases and J lost 4 bases. In germline, CDR1 is LNHDA, CDR2 SQIVND (reference sequence).